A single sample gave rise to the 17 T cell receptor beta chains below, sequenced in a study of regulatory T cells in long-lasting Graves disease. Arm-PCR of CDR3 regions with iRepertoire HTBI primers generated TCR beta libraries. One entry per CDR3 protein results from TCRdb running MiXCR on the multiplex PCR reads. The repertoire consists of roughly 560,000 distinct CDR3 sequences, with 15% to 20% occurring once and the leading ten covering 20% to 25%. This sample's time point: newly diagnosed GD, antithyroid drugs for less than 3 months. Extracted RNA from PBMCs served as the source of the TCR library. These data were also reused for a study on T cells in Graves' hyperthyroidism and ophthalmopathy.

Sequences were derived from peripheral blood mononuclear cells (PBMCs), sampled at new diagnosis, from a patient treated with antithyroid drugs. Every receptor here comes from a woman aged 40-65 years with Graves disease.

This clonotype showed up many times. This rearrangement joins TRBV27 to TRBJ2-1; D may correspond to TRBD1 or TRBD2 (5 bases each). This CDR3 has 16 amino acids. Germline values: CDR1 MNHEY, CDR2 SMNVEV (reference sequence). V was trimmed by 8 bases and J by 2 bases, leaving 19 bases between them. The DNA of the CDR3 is TGTGCCAGCCAGTCCATGGGGACGGAGCCCTACAATGAGCAGTTCTTC. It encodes CASQSMGTEPYNEQFF.

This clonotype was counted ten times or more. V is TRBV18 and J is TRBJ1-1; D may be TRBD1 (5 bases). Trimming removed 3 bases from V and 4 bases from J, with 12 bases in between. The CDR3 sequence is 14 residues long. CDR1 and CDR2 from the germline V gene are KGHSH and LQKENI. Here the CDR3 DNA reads TGTGCCAGCTCACCCAGGGACCGGAGCACTGAAGCTTTCTTT. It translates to CASSPRDRSTEAFF. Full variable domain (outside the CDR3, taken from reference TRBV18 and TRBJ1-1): NAGVMQNPRHLVRRRGQEARLRCSPMKGHSHVYWYRQLPEEGLKFMVYLQKENIIDESGMPKERFSAEFPKEGPSILRIQQVVRGDSAAYFCASSPRDRSTEAFFGQGTRLTVV.

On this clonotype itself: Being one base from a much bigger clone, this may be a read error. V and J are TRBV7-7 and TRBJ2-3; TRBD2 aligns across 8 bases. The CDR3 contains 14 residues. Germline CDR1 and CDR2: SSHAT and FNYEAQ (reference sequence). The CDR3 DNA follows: TGTGCTAGCCGCCCGGGACTAGAAACAGATATGCAGTATTTT. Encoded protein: CASRPGLETDMQYF.

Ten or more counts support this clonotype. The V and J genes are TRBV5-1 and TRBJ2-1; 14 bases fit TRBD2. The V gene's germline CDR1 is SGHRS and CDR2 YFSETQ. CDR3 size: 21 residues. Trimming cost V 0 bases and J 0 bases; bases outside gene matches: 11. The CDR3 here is CASSLGSGGLAGASSYNEQFF. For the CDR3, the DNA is TGCGCCAGCAGCTTGGGGTCCGGGGGACTAGCGGGGGCAAGCTCCTACAATGAGCAGTTCTTC.

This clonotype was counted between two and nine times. The DNA for the CDR3 is TGTGCCAGCAGCTTAGGTACGGCGGCGAACACCGGGGAGCTGTTTTTT. Translation gives CASSLGTAANTGELFF. The chain combines TRBV11-2 with TRBJ2-2; D is undetermined. V lost 1 base and J 0 bases, leaving 9 bases between the germline ends. CDR1 and CDR2 (germline): SGHAT, FQNNGV. The CDR3 totals 16 residues.

The CDR3, as DNA: TGTGCCAGCGGCGGGGGGAGCTCCTACGAGCAGTACTTC. Protein sequence: CASGGGSSYEQYF. The V gene is TRBV7-6, the J gene TRBJ2-7, with 8 bases that match TRBD2. Germline loops: CDR1 SGHVS, CDR2 FNYEAQ. This CDR3 has 13 residues. V trimming: 8 bases; J trimming: 0 bases; junction bases outside the gene matches: 3. Full variable domain (outside the CDR3, taken from reference TRBV7-6 and TRBJ2-7): GAGVSQSPRYKVTKRGQDVALRCDPISGHVSLYWYRQALGQGPEFLTYFNYEAQQDKSGLPNDRFSAERPEGSISTLTIQRTEQRDSAMYRCASGGGSSYEQYFGPGTRLTVT.

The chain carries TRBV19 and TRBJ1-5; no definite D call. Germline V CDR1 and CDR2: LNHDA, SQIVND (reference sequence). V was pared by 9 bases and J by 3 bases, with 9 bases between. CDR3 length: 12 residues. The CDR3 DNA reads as TGTGCCAGCTCTCGGGCCAATCAGCCCCAGCATTTT. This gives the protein CASSRANQPQHF.

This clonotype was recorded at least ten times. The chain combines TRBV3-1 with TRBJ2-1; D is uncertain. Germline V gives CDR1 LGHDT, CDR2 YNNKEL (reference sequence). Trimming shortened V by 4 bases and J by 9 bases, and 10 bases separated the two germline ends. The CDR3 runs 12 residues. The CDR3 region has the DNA TGTGCCAGCAGCCCGCACACCAGTGAGCAGTTCTTC. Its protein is CASSPHTSEQFF.

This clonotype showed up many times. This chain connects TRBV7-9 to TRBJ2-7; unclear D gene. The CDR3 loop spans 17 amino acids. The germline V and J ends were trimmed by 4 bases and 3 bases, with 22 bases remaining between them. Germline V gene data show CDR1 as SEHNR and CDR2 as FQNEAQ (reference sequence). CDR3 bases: TGTGCCAGCAGCTCCACCAGGACGGAAAAAAGGTACTACGAGCAGTACTTC. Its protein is CASSSTRTEKRYYEQYF.

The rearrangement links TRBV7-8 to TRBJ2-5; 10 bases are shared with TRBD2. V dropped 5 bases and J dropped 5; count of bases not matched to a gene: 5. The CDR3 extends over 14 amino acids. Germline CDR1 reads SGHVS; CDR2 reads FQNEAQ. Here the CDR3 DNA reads TGTGCCAGCAGCAGGACTAGCGGCTATGAGACCCAGTACTTC. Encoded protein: CASSRTSGYETQYF.

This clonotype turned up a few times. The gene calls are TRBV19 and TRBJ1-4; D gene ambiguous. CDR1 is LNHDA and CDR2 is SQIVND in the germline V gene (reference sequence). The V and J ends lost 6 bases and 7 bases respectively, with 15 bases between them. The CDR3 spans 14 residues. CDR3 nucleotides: TGTGCCAGTAGCACGGCCCCACCGGGTGAAAAACTGTTTTTT. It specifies CASSTAPPGEKLFF. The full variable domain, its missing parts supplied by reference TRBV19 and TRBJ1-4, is DGGITQSPKYLFRKEGQNVTLSCEQNLNHDAMYWYRQDPGQGLRLIYYSQIVNDFQKGDIAEGYSVSREKKESFPLTVTSAQKNPTAFYLCASSTAPPGEKLFFGSGTQLSVL.

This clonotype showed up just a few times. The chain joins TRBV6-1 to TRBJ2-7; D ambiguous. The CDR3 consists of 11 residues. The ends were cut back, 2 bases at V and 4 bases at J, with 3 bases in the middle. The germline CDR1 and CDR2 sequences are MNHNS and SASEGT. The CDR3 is CASSELYEQYF. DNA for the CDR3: TGTGCCAGCAGTGAACTATACGAGCAGTACTTC.

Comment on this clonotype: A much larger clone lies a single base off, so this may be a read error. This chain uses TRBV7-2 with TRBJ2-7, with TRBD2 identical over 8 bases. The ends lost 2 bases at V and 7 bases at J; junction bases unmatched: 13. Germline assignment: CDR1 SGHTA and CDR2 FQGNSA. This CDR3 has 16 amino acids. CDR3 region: CASSLFSGGPYNEQYF. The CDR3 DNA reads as TGTGCCAGCAGCTTATTTTCGGGGGGGCCCTACAATGAGCAGTACTTC.

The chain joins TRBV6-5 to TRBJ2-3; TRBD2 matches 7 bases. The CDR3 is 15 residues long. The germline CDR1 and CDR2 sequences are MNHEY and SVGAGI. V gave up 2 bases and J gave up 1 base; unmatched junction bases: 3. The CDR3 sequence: CASSYQRGGTDTQYF. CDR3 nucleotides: TGTGCCAGCAGTTACCAGCGGGGCGGCACAGATACGCAGTATTTT.

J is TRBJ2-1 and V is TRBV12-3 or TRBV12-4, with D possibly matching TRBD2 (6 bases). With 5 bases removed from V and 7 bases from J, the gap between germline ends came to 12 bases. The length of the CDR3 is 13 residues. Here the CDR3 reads CASSRTTFNEQFF. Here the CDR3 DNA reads TGTGCCAGCAGTCGGACTACCTTTAATGAGCAGTTCTTC.

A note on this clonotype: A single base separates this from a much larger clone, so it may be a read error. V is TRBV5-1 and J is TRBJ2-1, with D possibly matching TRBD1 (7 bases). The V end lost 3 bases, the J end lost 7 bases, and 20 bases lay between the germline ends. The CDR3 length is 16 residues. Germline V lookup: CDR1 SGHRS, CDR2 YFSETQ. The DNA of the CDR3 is TGCGCCAGCAGCTCCCCCGCAGGGGGGTCCGGGAATGAGCAGTTCTTC. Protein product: CASSSPAGGSGNEQFF. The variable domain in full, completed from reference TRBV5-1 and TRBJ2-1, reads KAGVTQTPRYLIKTRGQQVTLSCSPISGHRSVSWYQQTPGQGLQFLFEYFSETQRNKGNFPGRFSGRQFSNSRSEMNVSTLELGDSALYLCASSSPAGGSGNEQFFGPGTRLTVL.

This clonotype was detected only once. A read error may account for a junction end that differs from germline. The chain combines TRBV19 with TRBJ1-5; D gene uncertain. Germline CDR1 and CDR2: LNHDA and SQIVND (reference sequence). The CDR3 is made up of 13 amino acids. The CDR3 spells CASSIVGFEPRHF. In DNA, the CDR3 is TGTGCCAGTAGTATAGTAGGGTTCGAACCCCGGCATTTT.